The TCR beta chain under discussion was sequenced for a study of T cells in Graves' hyperthyroidism and ophthalmopathy. The V gene end was trimmed by 2 bases and the J gene end by 4 bases; junction bases not matched to a gene: 9. This CDR3 contains 17 residues. Germline CDR1 SGHTA, CDR2 FQGNSA. Regions amplified from RNA transcripts were the TCR beta CDR3 regions. First-round RT-PCR of the TCR CDR3 relied on the HTBI primer set. TCRdb reprocessed the multiplex PCR reads via MiXCR and lists one record per CDR3 protein. The repertoire has about 680,000 distinct CDR3 sequences, approximately 36% of them found once; the top ten carry around 30%. This clonotype has a count of ten or more.

The source material was blood. The clonotype comes from a woman in her 40s with Graves' hyperthyroidism. This sequence joins TRBV7-2 and TRBJ1-1, with 11 bases aligning to TRBD1. CDR3 sequence reads: CASSLRGTGGRFTEAFF. For the CDR3, the DNA is TGTGCCAGCAGCTTACGTGGGACAGGGGGTAGGTTCACTGAAGCTTTCTTT.